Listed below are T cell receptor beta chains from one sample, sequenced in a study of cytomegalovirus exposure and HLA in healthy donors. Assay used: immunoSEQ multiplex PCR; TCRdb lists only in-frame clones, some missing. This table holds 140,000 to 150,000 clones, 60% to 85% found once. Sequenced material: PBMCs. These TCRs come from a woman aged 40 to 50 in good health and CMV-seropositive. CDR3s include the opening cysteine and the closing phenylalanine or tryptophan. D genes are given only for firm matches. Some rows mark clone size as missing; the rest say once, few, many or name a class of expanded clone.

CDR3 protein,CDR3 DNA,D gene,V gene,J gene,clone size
CSVGGGTSTDTQYF,TGCAGCGTTGGGGGGGGGACTAGCACAGATACGCAGTATTTT,TRBD2,TRBV29-1,TRBJ2-3,.
CASSGTGSVNTEAFF,TGCGCCAGCAGCGGTACAGGGAGCGTGAACACTGAAGCTTTCTTT,.,TRBV5-1,TRBJ1-1,.
CASSLRGGAFF,TGTGCCAGCAGCTTAAGGGGTGGGGCTTTCTTT,.,TRBV7-9,TRBJ1-1,.
CASSERLAGPSYEQYF,TGTGCCAGCAGTGAACGGCTAGCGGGGCCGTCCTACGAGCAGTACTTC,TRBD2,TRBV2,TRBJ2-7,.
CASSLVGRGTSLSSYEQYF,TGTGCCAGCAGCTTGGTGGGCCGAGGGACTAGTCTTAGCTCCTACGAGCAGTACTTC,TRBD2,TRBV5-5,TRBJ2-7,few
CASSPVQGLGGYTF,TGTGCCAGCAGCCCCGTACAGGGGCTTGGTGGCTACACCTTC,TRBD1,TRBV2,TRBJ1-2,once
CASSEEGFGGGETQYF,TGTGCCAGCAGCGAGGAGGGGTTCGGGGGGGGAGAGACCCAGTACTTC,TRBD2,TRBV9,TRBJ2-5,few
CASSVPGQAHYEQYF,TGTGCCAGCAGTGTACCGGGACAGGCCCACTACGAGCAGTACTTC,TRBD1,TRBV6-1,TRBJ2-7,once
CASSLPSIGPLHF,TGTGCCAGCAGTTTACCATCTATTGGACCCCTCCACTTT,.,TRBV28,TRBJ1-6,.
CAITQDRGLGNTEAFF,TGTGCCATCACCCAGGACAGGGGGCTCGGGAACACTGAAGCTTTCTTT,TRBD1,TRBV10-3,TRBJ1-1,.
CASSGIPDYEQYF,TGTGCCAGCAGTGGCATACCAGACTACGAGCAGTACTTC,.,TRBV6-4,TRBJ2-7,.
CASRQANSNQPQHF,TGTGCCAGTAGACAGGCTAATAGCAATCAGCCCCAGCATTTT,.,TRBV19,TRBJ1-5,.
CASSRGLERTQYF,TGTGCCAGCAGCCGGGGACTAGAGCGGACCCAGTACTTC,TRBD2,TRBV7-7,TRBJ2-5,.
CASSVAPPGQGSYEQYF,TGTGCCAGCAGCGTAGCTCCTCCGGGACAGGGTAGCTACGAGCAGTACTTC,TRBD1,TRBV9,TRBJ2-7,.
CASRKGTLGGSPLHF,TGTGCCAGCAGGAAGGGGACCCTCGGGGGATCACCCCTCCACTTT,.,TRBV7-2,TRBJ1-6,.
CASSEVNTNTGELFF,TGTGCCAGCAGTGAAGTGAACACGAACACCGGGGAGCTGTTTTTT,.,TRBV6-1,TRBJ2-2,.
CSVEPGSGYTF,TGCAGCGTTGAGCCGGGTTCTGGCTACACCTTC,.,TRBV29-1,TRBJ1-2,.
CASRAGGPANTGELFF,TGTGCCAGCAGAGCGGGCGGGCCAGCGAACACCGGGGAGCTGTTTTTT,.,TRBV28,TRBJ2-2,.
CASSSTDILTETQYF,TGTGCCAGCAGCTCGACAGACATCCTTACGGAGACCCAGTACTTC,.,TRBV9,TRBJ2-5,.
CASSPPGGPYDSPLHF,TGTGCCAGCAGCCCGCCCGGGGGACCCTATGATTCACCCCTCCACTTT,.,TRBV7-2,TRBJ1-6,once
CASSLPSGGIYEQFF,TGCGCCAGCAGCCTGCCTAGCGGGGGGATCTATGAGCAGTTCTTC,TRBD2,TRBV4-1,TRBJ2-1,.
CASRQGGRTEAFF,TGTGCCAGTAGACAGGGCGGTCGGACTGAAGCTTTCTTT,TRBD1,TRBV6-5,TRBJ1-1,once
CASSLSGLVNEKLFF,TGTGCCAGCAGCTTGTCAGGGTTGGTTAATGAAAAACTGTTTTTT,.,TRBV9,TRBJ1-4,.
CASSPVSARAYGYTF,TGTGCCAGCAGCCCGGTTTCGGCCAGGGCCTATGGCTACACCTTC,.,TRBV6-6,TRBJ1-2,.
CATSRPGTESTNYGYTF,TGTGCCACCAGCAGACCCGGGACAGAGTCAACTAACTATGGCTACACCTTC,TRBD1,TRBV15,TRBJ1-2,.
CASSELAGAEKLFF,TGTGCCAGCAGTGAACTGGCAGGGGCTGAAAAACTGTTTTTT,.,TRBV6-1,TRBJ1-4,few
CASSLETSGGPTDTQYF,TGTGCCAGCAGTCTCGAGACTAGCGGGGGGCCCACAGATACGCAGTATTTT,TRBD2,TRBV2,TRBJ2-3,.
CASSFELDYGYTF,TGTGCCAGCAGCTTCGAGTTGGACTATGGCTACACCTTC,.,TRBV7-9,TRBJ1-2,.
CASSSQSGTGIPYEQYF,TGTGCCAGCAGCTCACAATCCGGGACAGGGATCCCCTACGAGCAGTACTTC,TRBD1,TRBV7-2,TRBJ2-7,.
CASSLSGNSNYGYTF,TGCGCCAGCAGCTTGTCAGGGAATTCTAACTATGGCTACACCTTC,.,TRBV5-1,TRBJ1-2,.
CASSLNTGSTEAFF,TGTGCCAGCAGCCTAAATACAGGGAGCACTGAAGCTTTCTTT,.,TRBV9,TRBJ1-1,.
CATRGRQKISGELFF,TGTGCCACCCGAGGAAGACAGAAGATTTCCGGGGAGCTGTTTTTT,.,TRBV6-5,TRBJ2-2,once
CASSEARQGNTEAFF,TGTGCCAGCAGTGAAGCCCGACAGGGGAACACTGAAGCTTTCTTT,TRBD1,TRBV2,TRBJ1-1,.
CASSYGSGGQETQYF,TGTGCCAGCAGTTACGGCTCAGGGGGCCAAGAGACCCAGTACTTC,TRBD1,TRBV6-5,TRBJ2-5,once
CASSSGQISYEQYF,TGCGCCAGCAGCTCGGGACAGATCTCCTACGAGCAGTACTTC,TRBD1,TRBV5-1,TRBJ2-7,.
CASSQGSGTDTQYF,TGTGCCAGCAGCCAAGGAAGCGGCACAGATACGCAGTATTTT,.,TRBV4-2,TRBJ2-3,.
CASSEASSGGGVQYF,TGTGCCAGCAGTGAAGCATCCAGCGGGGGCGGGGTTCAGTACTTC,TRBD2,TRBV6-1,TRBJ2-4,.
CASSQGGDYYNEQFF,TGTGCCAGCAGCCAAGGCGGGGACTACTACAATGAGCAGTTCTTC,TRBD2,TRBV4-2,TRBJ2-1,.
CASSQEPGLAGGGSGTDTQYF,TGCGCCAGCAGCCAAGAGCCGGGACTAGCGGGGGGCGGGTCTGGCACAGATACGCAGTATTTT,TRBD2,TRBV4-1,TRBJ2-3,.
CASSPQTGLMNTEAFF,TGTGCCAGTAGTCCACAGACAGGGCTGATGAACACTGAAGCTTTCTTT,TRBD1,TRBV19,TRBJ1-1,.
CAGSLLTGQNYGYTF,TGTGCCGGCAGTCTCCTAACGGGACAGAACTATGGCTACACCTTC,TRBD1,TRBV7-2,TRBJ1-2,.
CASSISRAGGLDEQFF,TGTGCCAGTAGTATAAGTAGAGCGGGGGGGTTAGATGAGCAGTTCTTC,TRBD2,TRBV19,TRBJ2-1,.
CASSGQGAGEQYF,TGCGCCAGCAGCGGCCAGGGGGCTGGCGAGCAGTACTTC,TRBD1,TRBV5-1,TRBJ2-7,.
CASSVDRTGVVYGYTF,TGTGCCAGCAGTGTTGATCGGACAGGGGTAGTCTATGGCTACACCTTC,TRBD1,TRBV2,TRBJ1-2,.